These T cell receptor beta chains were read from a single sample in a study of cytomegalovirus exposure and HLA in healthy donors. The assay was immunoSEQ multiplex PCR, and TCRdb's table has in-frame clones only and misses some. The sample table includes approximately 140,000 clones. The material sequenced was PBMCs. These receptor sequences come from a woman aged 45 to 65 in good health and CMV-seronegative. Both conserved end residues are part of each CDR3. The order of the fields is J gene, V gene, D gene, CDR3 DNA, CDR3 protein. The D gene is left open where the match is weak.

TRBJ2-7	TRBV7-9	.	TGTGCCAGCAGCTTATGGGCGGGGCAGAGCTCCTACGAGCAGTACTTC	CASSLWAGQSSYEQYF
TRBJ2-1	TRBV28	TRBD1	TGTGCCAGCAGCTTCCGGGACAGGAGTCATCCTACTCGGAAAAGGCAGTTCTTC	CASSFRDRSHPTRKRQFF
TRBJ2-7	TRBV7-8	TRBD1	TGTGCCAGCAGCTTTCTTGGGACAGCAACCTACGAGCAGTACTTC	CASSFLGTATYEQYF
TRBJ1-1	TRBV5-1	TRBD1	TGCGCCAGCAGCCCCCTCGGGACAGGGAGCACTGAAGCTTTCTTT	CASSPLGTGSTEAFF
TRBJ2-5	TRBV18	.	TGTGCCAGCTCACTACCAGATGAGGAGACCCAGTACTTC	CASSLPDEETQYF
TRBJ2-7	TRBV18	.	TGTGCCAGCTCGTCCCGGGAATTGGGCTCCTACGAGCAGTACTTC	CASSSRELGSYEQYF
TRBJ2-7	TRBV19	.	TGTGCCAGTAGTATTAACCGGGACACCTCCTACGAGCAGTACTTC	CASSINRDTSYEQYF
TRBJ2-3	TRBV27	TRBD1	TGTGCCAGCAGCGCGACAGGGGGGCGCACAGATACGCAGTATTTT	CASSATGGRTDTQYF
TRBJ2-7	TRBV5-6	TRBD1	TGTGCCAGCAGCCCCGGGACAGGGGATCCGTCCTACGAGCAGTACTTC	CASSPGTGDPSYEQYF
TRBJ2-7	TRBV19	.	TGTGCCAGTAGTATAAGTGGGTCCAGGAGGAGTTACGAGCAGTACTTC	CASSISGSRRSYEQYF
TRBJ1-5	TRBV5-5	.	TGTGCCAGCAGCTTGGCCCCGACTGATTATCAGCCCCAGCATTTT	CASSLAPTDYQPQHF
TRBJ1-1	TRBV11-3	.	TGTGCCAGCAGCTTAGGCGGGGGGGAGAACACTGAAGCTTTCTTT	CASSLGGGENTEAFF
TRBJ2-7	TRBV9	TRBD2	TGTGCCAGCAGCGTGGGCGGGAGCTACGAGCAGTACTTC	CASSVGGSYEQYF
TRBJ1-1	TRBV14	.	TGTGCCAGCAGCCAAGATGAAGCAAGGGACTCCATCTTT	CASSQDEARDSIF
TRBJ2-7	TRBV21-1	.	TGTGCCAGCAATTCTAAGAGGCTAGCGGGAGAGACCTACGAGCAGTACTTC	CASNSKRLAGETYEQYF
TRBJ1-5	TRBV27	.	TGTGCCAGCAGTTTCCTAGGCCAGCCCCAGCATTTT	CASSFLGQPQHF
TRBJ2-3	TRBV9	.	TGTGCCAGCAGCGGGGCATCCACAGATACGCAGTATTTT	CASSGASTDTQYF